This T cell receptor (beta chain) derives from a study of blood T cells in healthy people across ages. Findings and caveats of the study: Measured against age, TCR beta diversity per million T cells decreased in a roughly linear manner. Naive and antigen-experienced cells were not separated, limiting conclusive comparison. Aged donors had fewer naive CD4+ cells and lower diversity than long-lived donors.

V lost 4 bases to trimming and J lost 6 bases; unmatched junction nucleotides: 17. The length of the CDR3 is 17 residues. Germline V CDR1 and CDR2: DFQATT, SNEGSKA (reference sequence). Through a sample-barcoded 5' primer and a J-beta primer mix, a second PCR was run for roughly 6 to 11 cycles. Via MiXCR, TCRdb re-called the 5' RACE reads, giving one row per CDR3 protein. Altogether 450,000 to 700,000 distinct CDR3 sequences are present, approximately 30% being singletons, with the ten largest covering 15% to 20%. This clonotype was seen ten or more times. Antigen specificity is unknown. Sequencing was done on a sample of blood. The V gene is TRBV20-1, the J gene TRBJ2-3; 9 bases fit TRBD2. This TCR was sampled from a woman in her 70s in good health. The CDR3: CSAISSASGARGDTQYF. CDR3 nucleotide sequence: TGCAGTGCTATTTCGTCGGCTAGCGGGGCGCGAGGGGATACGCAGTATTTT.